These 12 T cell receptor beta chains were sequenced from one sample in a study of CD8+CD57+ T cells in acquired aplastic anemia. Previously, flow cytometry had revealed CD8+CD57+ cell expansion in the patients chosen for sequencing. According to the study, genomic DNA was the template for TCR beta VDJ and CDR3 profiling. TCRdb itself ran the reads through MiXCR, one entry per CDR3 protein. This table has some 140,000 distinct CDR3 sequences, just over 50% appearing once. The sample consisted of sorted CD4+, CD8+, or CD8+CD57+ T cells (not recorded which) from PBMCs. These receptors came from a human donor with aplastic anemia.

DNA for the CDR3: TGTGCCAGCAGTGAATTCACGGGCTTGGTCCCAGATACGCAGTATTTT. As protein: CASSEFTGLVPDTQYF. J is TRBJ2-3 and V is TRBV25-1; D is unclear. This CDR3 contains 16 residues. Trimming removed 1 base at V and 4 bases at J, with 15 bases between. Germline V gene sequence: CDR1 MGHDK, CDR2 SYGVNS.

The rearrangement joins TRBV4-2 to TRBJ2-2, with D unresolved. Looked up from germline, CDR1 is LGHNA and CDR2 is YNFKEQ. The CDR3 sequence is 18 residues long. With 0 bases removed from V and 0 bases from J, the gap between germline ends came to 14 bases. CDR3 coding DNA: TGTGCCAGCAGCCAAGATCATTTTACCGGAGCGAACACCGGGGAGCTGTTTTTT. It encodes CASSQDHFTGANTGELFF.

This clonotype was detected a few times. A much larger clone differs from this one at a single base, so this may be a read error. V usage is TRBV6-4 and J usage is TRBJ1-1; a weak D match, TRBD1 (5 bases). CDR1 and CDR2 from the germline V gene are MRHNA and SNTAGT. The CDR3 sequence is 15 residues long. The CDR3 loop reads CVSSETGLMNTEAFF. The CDR3 DNA reads as TGTGTCAGCAGTGAAACAGGACTCATGAACACTGAAGCTTTCTTT.

The V call is TRBV20-1, the J call TRBJ2-1; 7 bases are shared with TRBD1. Germline V gene sequence: CDR1 DFQATT, CDR2 SNEGSKA (reference sequence). The CDR3 is made up of 10 amino acids. J was trimmed by 9 bases and V by 6 bases; bases with no gene match: 2. The CDR3: CSAGDSEQFF. CDR3 DNA: TGCAGTGCCGGGGACAGTGAGCAGTTCTTC.

The chain combines TRBV9 with TRBJ1-1; D not resolved. The length of the CDR3 is 14 residues. From germline, CDR1 is SGDLS and CDR2 YYNGEE. V was trimmed by 4 bases and J by 1 base, leaving 11 bases between them. The CDR3 loop reads CASSPLVGNTEAFF. The CDR3 DNA reads TGTGCCAGCAGCCCCCTAGTAGGGAACACTGAAGCTTTCTTT.

This clonotype was detected many times. V usage is TRBV9 and J usage is TRBJ1-4, with D possibly being TRBD1 (6 bases). Trimming took off 4 bases at V and 4 bases at J, with 14 bases between the two ends. Per germline, CDR1 SGDLS and CDR2 YYNGEE. The CDR3 length is 15 residues. In DNA, the CDR3 is TGTGCCAGCAGCTCCCTGGACAGCCTTAATGAAAAACTGTTTTTT. Translation gives CASSSLDSLNEKLFF.

The chain recombines TRBV2 with TRBJ2-7; 7 nucleotides line up with TRBD1. V shed 6 bases, J shed 3 bases, and the junction held 11 bases outside the gene matches. Germline-derived CDR1 and CDR2 are SNHLY and FYNNEI. The length of the CDR3 is 15 residues. The CDR3: CASSDDRVGNYEQYF. The CDR3 bases are TGTGCCAGCAGCGATGACAGGGTGGGAAACTACGAGCAGTACTTC.

The gene calls are TRBV6-5 and TRBJ2-5; 10 nucleotides match TRBD1. This CDR3 region has 15 residues. Germline lookup yields CDR1 MNHEY and CDR2 SVGAGI. Losses at the gene ends were 6 bases for V and 5 bases for J; bases not matched to a gene: 9. The CDR3 bases are TGTGCCAGCAGCGTAGACAGGGGGCGCGGTGAGACCCAGTACTTC. This translates into CASSVDRGRGETQYF.

This clonotype has more than one count but fewer than ten. The chain employs TRBV12-3 or TRBV12-4 and TRBJ2-1; no reliable D call. The ends were cut back, 4 bases at V and 5 bases at J, with 12 bases in the middle. The CDR3 is 14 residues long. The CDR3, as DNA: TGTGCCAGCAGTTGGCGAGTGAATGACAATGAGCAGTTCTTC. Translating it yields CASSWRVNDNEQFF.

This clonotype appeared many times. The V and J genes are TRBV7-6 and TRBJ2-3; TRBD2 aligns across 11 bases. Unmatched junction bases numbered 10, after V lost 2 bases and J lost 12 bases. Germline V gene data show CDR1 as SGHVS and CDR2 as FNYEAQ. This CDR3 region has 15 residues. CDR3 in amino acids: CASSLPPLTSGVQYF. Here the CDR3 DNA reads TGTGCCAGCAGCTTACCCCCCTTGACTAGCGGGGTTCAGTATTTT.

This sequence joins TRBV10-3 and TRBJ2-3; D possibly corresponds to TRBD2 (7 bases). CDR1 is ENHRY and CDR2 is SYGVKD in the germline V gene. Trimming took off 10 bases at V and 5 bases at J, with 22 bases between the two ends. The CDR3 sequence is 15 residues long. The CDR3 DNA sequence: TGTGCCACCGGCGCGGGGGCGCAGGGCGGAGATACGCAGTATTTT. Amino acid sequence: CATGAGAQGGDTQYF.

This clonotype was counted at least ten times. V usage is TRBV2 and J usage is TRBJ2-3; 7 bases map to TRBD1. Germline assignment: CDR1 SNHLY and CDR2 FYNNEI. This CDR3 has 15 amino acids. The trim removed 4 bases at V and 0 bases at J, leaving 4 bases unmatched. CDR3 in amino acids: CASSAGTASTDTQYF. CDR3 nucleotide sequence: TGTGCCAGCAGTGCCGGGACAGCAAGCACAGATACGCAGTATTTT.